This T cell receptor beta chain was sequenced for a study of cytomegalovirus exposure and HLA in healthy donors. Turning to the study itself: Researchers previously reported finding about 110 million unique TCR beta sequences from approximately 190 million T cells.

Primers for the PCR totalled 60 Vbeta and 13 Jbeta. In the study's own analysis: A follow-up analysis tallied 86 million or so unique TCR beta chains, about 11 million shared. TCRdb keeps only in-frame clones here, not all; method: immunoSEQ multiplex PCR. V and J calls plus clone size are reproduced from that table; the DNA served to infer D and trimming. The table shows approximately 140,000 clones, with 79% occurring only once. Points on this clone: Its target is unknown.

CDR1 is MNHNS, CDR2 SASEGT, per germline. This CDR3 is 10 amino acids long. Study-level results: Reportedly, cytomegalovirus status was diagnosed with high sensitivity and specificity. An analysis done earlier found most TCR beta V segments productive about 87% or about 30% of the time.

This receptor was identified in a man in his forties or fifties in good health and CMV-seropositive. Sequences were obtained from PBMCs. The rearrangement links TRBV6-1 to TRBJ2-5; D is uncertain. Matching the DNA end better, TRBJ2-7 makes the J call doubtful. CDR3 residues: CASKPHEQYF. CDR3 DNA: TGTGCCAGCAAGCCCCACGAGCAGTACTTC.